These 6 T cell receptor beta chains share one sample of origin, sequenced in a study of blood T cell repertoires in COVID-19. Profiling relied on immunoSEQ multiplex PCR, and the TCRdb table lists in-frame clones only, not all of them. The data show 100,000 to 140,000 clones, 60% to 85% seen once. Specimen: peripheral blood. Receptors were obtained from a man in his 70s with acute or convalescent COVID-19.

This rearrangement joins TRBV6-1 to TRBJ1-3; possible D gene TRBD1, 5 bases. CDR1 is MNHNS and CDR2 is SASEGT in the germline V gene. Trimming left V 2 bases short and J 0 bases short, with 11 bases between. The CDR3 runs to 16 residues. The CDR3 DNA reads as TGTGCCAGCAGTGAATATTCAGGGTCCTCTGGAAACACCATATATTTT. Encoded protein: CASSEYSGSSGNTIYF.

CDR3 nucleotide sequence: TGTGCCAGCAGCGCGGGGTTGGGCGGCAATCAGCCCCAGCATTTT. As protein: CASSAGLGGNQPQHF. V and J are TRBV9 and TRBJ1-5, with D unclear. This CDR3 is 15 amino acids long. V was pared by 3 bases and J by 2 bases, with 12 bases between. Germline V gene sequence: CDR1 SGDLS, CDR2 YYNGEE.

The chain is built from TRBV4-3 and TRBJ1-1, with TRBD1 as a possible D gene (6 bases). Trimming removed 1 base at V and 6 bases at J, with 12 bases between. Germline values: CDR1 LGHNA, CDR2 YSLEER. This CDR3 is 14 amino acids long. CDR3 amino acids: CASSQGYRESEAFF. The DNA of the CDR3 is TGCGCCAGCAGCCAAGGGTACAGGGAATCTGAAGCTTTCTTT.

The chain employs TRBV5-1 and TRBJ2-5; 14 bases map to TRBD2. The CDR3 sequence is 16 residues long. V lost 3 bases and J lost 3; bases outside the gene matches: 4. Germline CDR1 reads SGHRS; CDR2 reads YFSETQ. CDR3 amino acids: CASSSQTSGGEETQYF. DNA of the CDR3: TGCGCCAGCAGCTCCCAGACTAGCGGGGGGGAAGAGACCCAGTACTTC.

V gene TRBV11-2 combines with J gene TRBJ1-3, with no clear D. This CDR3 has 15 residues. Trimming removed 7 bases from V and 3 bases from J, with 16 bases in between. Germline values: CDR1 SGHAT, CDR2 FQNNGV. CDR3: CASTVTTMLGNTIYF. Written as DNA, the CDR3 is TGTGCCAGCACCGTAACCACAATGCTTGGAAACACCATATATTTT.

The chain employs TRBV19 and TRBJ1-2; the D gene is possibly TRBD1 (5 bases). This CDR3 is built from 14 residues. Trimming stripped 5 bases from V and 4 bases from J, with 14 bases between. The germline V gene encodes CDR1 LNHDA and CDR2 SQIVND (reference sequence). CDR3 nucleotide sequence: TGTGCCAGTAGTGCCTTCGACAGCCCCTATGGCTACACCTTC. The encoded protein is CASSAFDSPYGYTF.